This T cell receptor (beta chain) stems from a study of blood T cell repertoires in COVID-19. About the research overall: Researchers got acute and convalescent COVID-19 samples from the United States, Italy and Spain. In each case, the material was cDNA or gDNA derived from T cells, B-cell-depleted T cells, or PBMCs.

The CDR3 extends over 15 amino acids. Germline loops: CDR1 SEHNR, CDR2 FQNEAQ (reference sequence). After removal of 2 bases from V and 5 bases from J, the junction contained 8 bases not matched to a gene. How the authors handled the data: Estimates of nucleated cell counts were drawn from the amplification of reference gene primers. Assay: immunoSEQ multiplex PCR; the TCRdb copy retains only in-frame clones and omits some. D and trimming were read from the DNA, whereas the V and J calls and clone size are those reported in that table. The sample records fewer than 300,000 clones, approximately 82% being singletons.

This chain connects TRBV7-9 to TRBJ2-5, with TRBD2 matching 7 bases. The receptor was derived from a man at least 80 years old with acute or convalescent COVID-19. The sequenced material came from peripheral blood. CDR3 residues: CASSLNGAGGETQYF. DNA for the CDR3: TGTGCCAGCAGCTTAAACGGGGCCGGGGGGGAGACCCAGTACTTC.